The source of this TCR beta chain is a study of T cells after yellow fever vaccination. Background on the study: Low-cell-number fractions underwent preparation using SMART-Seq v4 Ultra Low Input.

Making TCR cDNA involved 5'RACE template switching, which added UMIs and a universal primer site. TCRdb fed the 5' RACE reads into MiXCR, producing one record per CDR3 protein. Of around 320,000 distinct CDR3 sequences in the sample, around 4.4% were seen once. V shed 8 bases and J 4 bases; nucleotides not matched to a gene: 7. The CDR3 is 14 amino acids. In germline, CDR1 is ENHRY, CDR2 SYGVKD. This clonotype was picked up many times. Its target is unknown. Study-level points and caveats: Abundant bulk-derived clonotypes could contaminate FACS-sorted repertoires. It was a weaker secondary response, yet one that peaked faster, at day 5 versus 15.

The sequence came from a man aged 18 to 29 who received the YFV17D yellow fever vaccine. Here the sequenced sample was PBMCs, taken 15 days after the yellow fever booster vaccination. J is TRBJ1-2 and V is TRBV10-3, with 10 bases lining up with TRBD1. In DNA form, the CDR3 reads TGTGCCATCCCCGCGGGACAGGGGCCCTATGGCTACACCTTC. Residues: CAIPAGQGPYGYTF.